The 9 T cell receptor beta chains in this list originate from one sample, sequenced in a study of T cells of healthy individuals. TCRdb called the 5' RACE reads again in MiXCR, with one record for every CDR3 protein. The sample holds about 63,000 distinct CDR3 sequences; 15% to 20% are singletons and the top ten take approximately 4.7%. All receptors derive from a human donor in good health.

This clonotype was counted only a few times. The V gene is TRBV7-3, the J gene TRBJ2-1, with D maybe TRBD2 (5 bases). This CDR3 is built from 12 residues. V lost 5 bases, J lost 7 bases, and 9 bases lay in between. In germline, CDR1 is SGHTA, CDR2 FQGTGA. The CDR3 nucleotides are TGTGCCAGCAGCCCCGGCGGGAATGAGCAGTTCTTC. As protein: CASSPGGNEQFF.

This clonotype showed up many times. The V call is TRBV7-8, the J call TRBJ2-1; 8 bases fit TRBD2. This CDR3 spans 13 amino acids. V gave up 3 bases and J gave up 7 bases; unmatched junction bases: 2. Germline CDR1 reads SGHVS; CDR2 reads FQNEAQ. CDR3 in DNA: TGTGCCAGCAGCTTTGTAGCGGGGAATGAGCAGTTCTTC. Translation gives CASSFVAGNEQFF.

This clonotype has at least ten counts. The V call is TRBV20-1, the J call TRBJ1-1, with 8 bases that match TRBD1. J was trimmed by 4 bases and V by 6 bases; bases with no gene match: 7. CDR3 length: 13 residues. Germline CDR1 DFQATT, CDR2 SNEGSKA (reference sequence). The CDR3 bases are TGCAGTGCGCCAGACAGGGGAGGCACTGAAGCTTTCTTT. Residues: CSAPDRGGTEAFF.

This clonotype was picked up a small number of times. The V and J genes are TRBV12-3 or TRBV12-4 and TRBJ1-2; weak D call: TRBD1 (6 bases). This CDR3 region has 13 residues. Trimming shortened V by 5 bases and J by 8 bases, and 15 bases separated the two germline ends. CDR3 sequence: CASSRDTREGYTF. CDR3 nucleotide sequence: TGTGCCAGCAGTCGGGACACGAGGGAGGGCTACACCTTC.

This clonotype was seen a handful of times. J is TRBJ2-5 and V is TRBV7-9, with 9 positions matching TRBD1. The CDR3 totals 15 residues. Looked up from germline, CDR1 is SEHNR and CDR2 is FQNEAQ (reference sequence). With V trimmed by 7 bases and J by 7 bases, 13 bases remained unmatched. DNA for the CDR3: TGTGCCAGCAACCCGGGACAGGGTATACAGGGGACCCAGTACTTC. Protein sequence: CASNPGQGIQGTQYF.

This clonotype was counted once. The chain recombines TRBV12-3 or TRBV12-4 with TRBJ2-2; no firm D call. The CDR3 is 13 amino acids. V lost 4 bases, J lost 1 base, and 4 bases lay in between. Written as DNA, the CDR3 is TGTGCCAGCAGTTCCCGGAACACCGGGGAGCTGTTTTTT. Its protein is CASSSRNTGELFF.

This clonotype was detected ten times or more. The chain links TRBV20-1 to TRBJ1-2, with D hard to call. Between the trimmed V and J ends, which lost 6 bases and 3 bases, there was a span of 17 bases. Looked up from germline, CDR1 is DFQATT and CDR2 is SNEGSKA (reference sequence). The CDR3 is 14 amino acids. CDR3 in amino acids: CSATRELLYYGYTF. The CDR3 coding sequence is TGCAGTGCAACCCGGGAGTTGCTGTACTATGGCTACACCTTC.

This clonotype came up many times. The rearrangement uses TRBV5-1 and TRBJ2-7; the match to TRBD1 covers 7 bases. The CDR3 consists of 15 residues. Looked up from germline, CDR1 is SGHRS and CDR2 is YFSETQ. The V and J ends lost 0 bases and 4 bases, in that order; junction bases with no gene match: 7. CDR3 bases: TGCGCCAGCAGCTTGGAGCCAGGGGGAAGATACGAGCAGTACTTC. Its protein product is CASSLEPGGRYEQYF.

Notes on this clonotype: The junction differs from germline at one of its ends, possibly a read error. V gene TRBV4-1 combines with J gene TRBJ1-1; no firm D call. The germline V gene has CDR1 MGHRA and CDR2 YSYEKL. The CDR3 loop spans 15 amino acids. The CDR3 region is CASSQEGKGHTGAFF. DNA for the CDR3: TGCGCCAGCAGCCAAGAGGGGAAAGGCCACACTGGAGCTTTCTTT.